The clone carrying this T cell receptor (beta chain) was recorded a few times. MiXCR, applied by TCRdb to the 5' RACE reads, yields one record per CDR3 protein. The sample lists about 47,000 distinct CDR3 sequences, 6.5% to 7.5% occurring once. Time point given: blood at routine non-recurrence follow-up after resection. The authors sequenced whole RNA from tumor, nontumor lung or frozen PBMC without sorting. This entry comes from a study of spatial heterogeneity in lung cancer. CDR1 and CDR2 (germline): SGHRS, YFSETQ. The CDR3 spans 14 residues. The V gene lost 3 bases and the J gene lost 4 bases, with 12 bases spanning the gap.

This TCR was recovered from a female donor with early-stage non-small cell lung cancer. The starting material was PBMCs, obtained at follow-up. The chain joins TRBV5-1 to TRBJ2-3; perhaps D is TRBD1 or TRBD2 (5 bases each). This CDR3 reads CASSSELGADTQYF. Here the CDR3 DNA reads TGCGCCAGCAGCTCCGAACTAGGGGCAGATACGCAGTATTTT.